This is a list of T cell receptor beta chains from one sample in a study of beta chain features in type 1 diabetes. Only in-frame clones appear in the TCRdb table, and some are missing; sequencing was by immunoSEQ multiplex PCR. The data contain about 230,000 clones, 9% to 10% of them singletons. The sample comprised naive CD4+ T cells from blood. The receptors here all came from a woman under 30 in good health. Both conserved end residues are part of each CDR3. D genes are given only for firm matches. Size is omitted from some rows. Given values are once, few, many or a class for expanded clones.

CASSLNGAGEAFF | TGTGCCAGCAGCCTCAATGGGGCCGGTGAAGCTTTCTTT | - | TRBJ1-1 | - | TRBV7-9
CAWSPRTGIDQPQHF | TGTGCCTGGAGCCCACGGACAGGGATCGATCAGCCCCAGCATTTT | TRBD1 | TRBJ1-5 | - | TRBV30
CASSLEPTSPDNEQFF | TGCGCCAGCAGCTTGGAACCGACTTCCCCCGACAATGAGCAGTTCTTC | - | TRBJ2-1 | - | TRBV5-1
CASRDWTGHEQYF | TGTGCCAGCAGAGACTGGACAGGGCACGAGCAGTACTTC | TRBD1 | TRBJ2-7 | - | TRBV6-4
CASSPPGLAGYNEQFF | TGTGCCAGCTCACCACCGGGACTAGCGGGTTACAATGAGCAGTTCTTC | TRBD2 | TRBJ2-1 | few | TRBV18
CATNRGANRDSKETQYF | TGTGCCACCAATCGTGGCGCTAATCGGGACTCGAAAGAGACCCAGTACTTC | - | TRBJ2-5 | - | TRBV10-3
CSSTGDREAFF | TGCAGCTCGACGGGGGACCGGGAAGCTTTCTTT | - | TRBJ1-1 | - | TRBV29-1
CASSLGGEKLFF | TGCGCCAGCAGCCTGGGCGGGGAAAAACTGTTTTTT | - | TRBJ1-4 | few | TRBV4-1
CASQILGQYNEQFF | TGTGCCAGCCAGATATTGGGACAGTACAATGAGCAGTTCTTC | TRBD1 | TRBJ2-1 | - | TRBV18
CASRVAGGVTNEQFF | TGTGCCAGCAGGGTAGCGGGAGGTGTAACCAATGAGCAGTTCTTC | TRBD2 | TRBJ2-1 | few | TRBV7-6
CASSSDRGTEAFF | TGTGCCAGCAGCTCGGACAGGGGCACTGAAGCTTTCTTT | TRBD1 | TRBJ1-1 | - | TRBV11-2
CASSSHLGGTSTGELFF | TGCGCCAGCAGCTCCCACTTGGGGGGAACCAGCACCGGGGAGCTGTTTTTT | - | TRBJ2-2 | - | TRBV5-1
CASRDRGYGYTF | TGTGCCAGCAGGGATAGGGGCTATGGCTACACCTTC | - | TRBJ1-2 | few | TRBV6-6
CASSLARGQGSGYTF | TGTGCCAGCAGCTTAGCCCGCGGACAGGGGAGCGGCTACACCTTC | TRBD1 | TRBJ1-2 | - | TRBV7-2
CASSLTGGRNQPQHF | TGTGCCAGCAGCCTCACAGGGGGCCGGAATCAGCCCCAGCATTTT | TRBD1 | TRBJ1-5 | few | TRBV5-8
CASRGQGVAKNIQYF | TGTGCCAGCAGGGGACAGGGGGTAGCCAAAAACATTCAGTACTTC | TRBD1 | TRBJ2-4 | - | TRBV6-5
CASSLGTGTDTQYF | TGCGCCAGCAGCCTCGGGACTGGCACAGATACGCAGTATTTT | - | TRBJ2-3 | few | TRBV4-1
CASSVGRGRANEKLFF | TGTGCCAGCAGTGTCGGCAGGGGGCGAGCTAATGAAAAACTGTTTTTT | TRBD1 | TRBJ1-4 | - | TRBV6-1
CASSSPGGKWGYGEAFF | TGTGCCAGCAGCTCCCCGGGGGGGAAGTGGGGTTACGGTGAAGCTTTCTTT | - | TRBJ1-1 | few | TRBV13
CATTLVGGSYEQYF | TGTGCCACCACCCTAGTAGGAGGGTCCTACGAGCAGTACTTC | - | TRBJ2-7 | - | TRBV10-3
CASSPGGRYNEQFF | TGTGCCAGCAGCCCAGGAGGCCGGTACAATGAGCAGTTCTTC | - | TRBJ2-1 | many | TRBV7-2
CASSLGDGGGEKLFF | TGCGCCAGCAGCTTGGGAGATGGCGGGGGTGAAAAACTGTTTTTT | - | TRBJ1-4 | - | TRBV5-1
CASSLGLAGRETQYF | TGTGCCAGCAGCTTGGGACTAGCGGGTAGGGAGACCCAGTACTTC | TRBD2 | TRBJ2-5 | - | TRBV5-4
CASSPSGYTYEQYF | TGTGCCAGCTCACCCTCGGGGTACACATACGAGCAGTACTTC | - | TRBJ2-7 | - | TRBV18
CASSNPTSGGETQYF | TGTGCCAGCAGCAACCCGACTAGCGGGGGAGAGACCCAGTACTTC | TRBD2 | TRBJ2-5 | - | TRBV5-4
CASSSRRLAGSGELFF | TGTGCCAGCAGCTCGCGGCGGCTAGCGGGCAGCGGGGAGCTGTTTTTT | TRBD2 | TRBJ2-2 | - | TRBV7-8
CASSPGISRETQYF | TGTGCCAGCAGCCCAGGGATTTCCAGAGAGACCCAGTACTTC | - | TRBJ2-5 | - | TRBV7-9
CASKVGQNLNTEAFF | TGTGCCAGCAAAGTGGGACAGAACCTGAACACTGAAGCTTTCTTT | TRBD1 | TRBJ1-1 | few | TRBV6-1
CASSSYRGSYEQYF | TGTGCCAGCAGCTCCTACAGGGGAAGCTACGAGCAGTACTTC | TRBD1 | TRBJ2-7 | - | TRBV13
CASSHIQGGGEKLFF | TGTGCCAGCAGCCACATACAGGGTGGGGGAGAAAAACTGTTTTTT | - | TRBJ1-4 | few | TRBV11-2
CASGTEGFSYEQYF | TGTGCCAGCGGGACGGAGGGATTCTCCTACGAGCAGTACTTC | - | TRBJ2-7 | few | TRBV6-1
CASSSTSGRNTGELFF | TGTGCCAGCAGCTCCACTAGCGGGAGGAACACCGGGGAGCTGTTTTTT | TRBD2 | TRBJ2-2 | once | TRBV5-4
CASSESGTGKETQYF | TGTGCCAGCAGTGAATCTGGGACAGGGAAGGAGACCCAGTACTTC | TRBD1 | TRBJ2-5 | few | TRBV25-1
CASSQEAGGTLNQPQHF | TGCGCCAGCAGCCAAGAAGCTGGGGGGACCTTAAATCAGCCCCAGCATTTT | - | TRBJ1-5 | - | TRBV4-1
CASSLLGGGSYEQYF | TGTGCCAGCAGCTTGCTTGGCGGAGGCTCCTACGAGCAGTACTTC | - | TRBJ2-7 | - | TRBV5-5
CSVGGDEEQYF | TGCAGCGTTGGGGGCGACGAAGAGCAGTACTTC | - | TRBJ2-7 | - | TRBV29-1
CASSFRLAGAYEQYF | TGCGCCAGCAGCTTCCGACTAGCGGGCGCCTACGAGCAGTACTTC | TRBD2 | TRBJ2-7 | few | TRBV5-1
CASSQDYAGTSGRFPSEQYF | TGTGCCAGCAGCCAAGATTACGCTGGGACTAGCGGGAGATTCCCCTCCGAGCAGTACTTC | TRBD2 | TRBJ2-7 | few | TRBV14
CASSHQIYEQYF | TGTGCCAGCAGCCATCAAATTTACGAGCAGTACTTC | - | TRBJ2-7 | few | TRBV5-6
CASSRDGTSDAYEQYF | TGTGCCAGCAGCCGGGACGGGACTAGCGATGCCTACGAGCAGTACTTC | TRBD2 | TRBJ2-7 | few | TRBV4-2
CASSYHRGPAFF | TGTGCCAGCAGTTACCACAGGGGTCCAGCTTTCTTT | TRBD1 | TRBJ1-1 | few | TRBV7-8
CASSSRDFTDTQYF | TGTGCCAGCAGTTCCCGGGACTTCACAGATACGCAGTATTTT | - | TRBJ2-3 | few | TRBV6-5
CASSPGQFMNTEAFF | TGTGCCAGCAGCCCCGGACAGTTCATGAACACTGAAGCTTTCTTT | - | TRBJ1-1 | few | TRBV9
CASRYTSTGCRWPQHF | TGTGCCAGCAGGTATACGTCTACAGGGTGTAGATGGCCCCAGCATTTT | - | TRBJ1-5 | few | TRBV6-7
CAWSSRTRYNEQFF | TGTGCCTGGAGTTCCAGGACTAGGTACAATGAGCAGTTCTTC | TRBD2 | TRBJ2-1 | few | TRBV30
CASRGGWDTEAFF | TGTGCCAGCAGAGGGGGCTGGGACACTGAAGCTTTCTTT | TRBD1 | TRBJ1-1 | - | TRBV2
CASRESGPTDTQYF | TGTGCCAGCAGGGAAAGCGGTCCCACAGATACGCAGTATTTT | - | TRBJ2-3 | - | TRBV2
CASSYQGSWGQGSWTEAFF | TGTGCCAGCAGTTATCAGGGGAGCTGGGGACAGGGGAGCTGGACTGAAGCTTTCTTT | TRBD1 | TRBJ1-1 | - | TRBV27